Below, 5 T cell receptor beta chains from the same sample are listed, as sequenced in a study of T cell repertoires in cytomegalovirus infection. These receptors have no known antigen. Via MiXCR, TCRdb re-called the reads, giving one row per CDR3 protein. The sample holds 100,000 to 150,000 distinct CDR3 sequences, around 25% seen once. The material sequenced was PBMCs, sequenced either directly or after in vitro stimulation (not recorded which). The source of these receptors is a human donor in good health (CMV status not recorded). Some clones in this sample may be carry-over from other donors' samples.

This clonotype was counted between two and nine times. The CDR3 reads CASSQNPLSEQYV. In DNA form, the CDR3 reads TGTGCCAGCAGCCAAAACCCCCTTAGCGAGCAGTACGTC. The chain uses TRBV14 and TRBJ2-7; no clear D gene. The CDR3 extends over 13 amino acids. Trimming took off 2 bases at V and 6 bases at J, with 11 bases between the two ends. Germline V gene sequence: CDR1 SGHDN, CDR2 FVKESK.

A few counts support this clonotype. The chain is built from TRBV20-1 and TRBJ2-7, with D perhaps matching TRBD2 (6 bases). The V gene's germline CDR1 is DFQATT and CDR2 SNEGSKA (reference sequence). The CDR3 loop spans 12 amino acids. Trimming removed 6 bases from V and 0 bases from J, with 9 bases in between. The CDR3 loop reads CSAQGLSYEQYF. Written as DNA, the CDR3 is TGCAGTGCCCAGGGACTCTCCTACGAGCAGTACTTC.

The J gene is TRBJ1-1, the V gene TRBV19; no clear D. Germline values: CDR1 LNHDA, CDR2 SQIVND (reference sequence). The CDR3 loop spans 13 amino acids. The ends were cut back, 10 bases at V and 6 bases at J, with 18 bases in the middle. CDR3 sequence: CAMSMLGSAEAFF. CDR3 DNA: TGTGCCATGAGTATGTTAGGGAGCGCTGAAGCTTTCTTT.

J is TRBJ1-6 and V is TRBV4-1; TRBD1 agrees at 8 bases. V shed 1 base, J shed 9 bases, and the junction held 5 bases outside the gene matches. The CDR3 is 15 amino acids. Per the germline V gene, CDR1 is MGHRA and CDR2 is YSYEKL. CDR3 nucleotides: TGCGCCAGCAGCCAAGTTCGGACAGGGACTTCACCCCTCCACTTT. This codes for CASSQVRTGTSPLHF.

This clonotype showed up just a few times. The rearrangement joins TRBV6-1 to TRBJ2-3; maybe TRBD2 (5 bases). The germline CDR1 and CDR2 sequences are MNHNS and SASEGT. The length of the CDR3 is 15 residues. V was trimmed by 4 bases and J by 2 bases, leaving 13 bases between them. Here the CDR3 reads CASSVGRANTDTQYF. DNA of the CDR3: TGTGCCAGCAGTGTGGGGAGAGCTAACACAGATACGCAGTATTTT.